Sequencing of this T cell receptor (beta chain) was carried out in a study of shared clonotypes between healthy human individuals. Overall study results and limits: Some naive CD4 clonotypes, about 5%, turned up in common across several donors. Naive subsets generally had larger estimated richness than memory subsets.

Only CD45RO-negative cells positively selected for CCR7 counted as naive CD8 cells, so terminally differentiated effector memory CD45RA+ cells were excluded. Germline V gives CDR1 MNHEY, CDR2 SMNVEV (reference sequence). There are 13 residues in the CDR3. Trimming removed 7 bases from V and 4 bases from J; junction bases left unmatched: 7. Assay used: immunoSEQ multiplex PCR; TCRdb lists only in-frame clones, some missing. This table has 1.5 million to 2.5 million clones, just under 95% appearing once. About this clone itself: The antigen is not known.

This receptor was taken from a man between 18 and 29 years old in good health. The rearrangement links TRBV27 to TRBJ2-7, with 7 bases aligning to TRBD1. Sequenced sample: naive CD8+ T cells sorted from blood. CDR3 nucleotides: TGTGCCAGCAAAACAGGGGTGGGGTACGAGCAGTACTTC. Its translation: CASKTGVGYEQYF.